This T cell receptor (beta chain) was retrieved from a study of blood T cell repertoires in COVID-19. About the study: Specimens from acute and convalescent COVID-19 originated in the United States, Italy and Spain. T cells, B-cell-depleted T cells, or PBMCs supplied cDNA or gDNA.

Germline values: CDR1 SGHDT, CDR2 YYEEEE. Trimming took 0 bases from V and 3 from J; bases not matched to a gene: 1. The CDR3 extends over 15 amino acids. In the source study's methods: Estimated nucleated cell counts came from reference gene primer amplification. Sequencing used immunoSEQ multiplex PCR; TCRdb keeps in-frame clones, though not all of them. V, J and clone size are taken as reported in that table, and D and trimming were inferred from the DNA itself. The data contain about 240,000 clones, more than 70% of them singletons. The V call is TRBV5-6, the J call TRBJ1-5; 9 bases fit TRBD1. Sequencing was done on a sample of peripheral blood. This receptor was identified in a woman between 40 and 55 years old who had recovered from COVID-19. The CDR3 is CASSLGDRVNQPQHF. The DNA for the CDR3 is TGTGCCAGCAGCTTGGGGGACAGGGTCAATCAGCCCCAGCATTTT.